A single sample gave rise to the 24 T cell receptor beta chains below, sequenced in a study of cytomegalovirus exposure and HLA in healthy donors. Primers included in the PCR were 60 Vbeta and 13 Jbeta primers. Measured with immunoSEQ multiplex PCR; TCRdb has only the in-frame clones, and not every one. This table has over 55,000 clones, around 89% appearing once. The sequenced sample was PBMCs. All receptors come from a woman between 25 and 40 years old in good health and CMV-seropositive.

The chain carries TRBV7-3 and TRBJ1-2, with TRBD1 identical over 11 bases. The CDR3 runs to 15 residues. The trim removed 2 bases at V and 3 bases at J, leaving 2 bases unmatched. Per germline, CDR1 SGHTA and CDR2 FQGTGA. As DNA, the CDR3 is TGTGCCAGCAGCTTATGGGACAGGGGGTACTATGGCTACACCTTC. Translating gives CASSLWDRGYYGYTF.

This chain connects TRBV4-1 to TRBJ2-5; 10 nucleotides agree with TRBD1. The V segment lost 1 base and the J segment 6 bases; nucleotides outside the gene matches: 8. Germline CDR1 and CDR2: MGHRA and YSYEKL. The CDR3 extends over 16 amino acids. For the CDR3, the DNA is TGCGCCAGCAGCCAAGTCGCCGGGACAGGGGAAAAGACCCAGTACTTC. This translates into CASSQVAGTGEKTQYF.

This chain connects TRBV18 to TRBJ2-6; the D gene is possibly TRBD2 (5 bases). There are 17 residues in the CDR3. CDR1 KGHSH and CDR2 LQKENI come from the germline V gene. The V and J ends lost 3 bases and 0 bases respectively, with 12 bases between them. This chain's CDR3 is CASSPSYGNSGANVLTF. The DNA of the CDR3 is TGTGCCAGCTCACCTTCCTACGGGAACTCTGGGGCCAACGTCCTGACTTTC.

J is TRBJ2-3 and V is TRBV9, with D perhaps TRBD2 (6 bases). The CDR3 runs 17 residues. Trimming pared 0 bases from V and 0 bases from J, leaving 14 bases between. CDR1 is SGDLS, CDR2 YYNGEE, per germline. This chain's CDR3 is CASSVDLGRSSTDTQYF. The CDR3 region has the DNA TGTGCCAGCAGCGTAGACCTAGGGAGGAGTAGCACAGATACGCAGTATTTT.

The gene calls are TRBV9 and TRBJ2-3; D is unclear. V was clipped by 2 bases and J by 3 bases, with 4 bases between them. The CDR3 runs to 12 residues. Germline CDR1 is SGDLS and CDR2 is YYNGEE. CDR3 nucleotides: TGTGCCAGCAGCGTCTTTACAGATACGCAGTATTTT. It codes for CASSVFTDTQYF.

The J gene is TRBJ2-7, the V gene TRBV25-1; 14 bases align to TRBD2. This CDR3 is built from 16 residues. After removal of 1 base from V and 2 bases from J, the junction contained 1 base not matched to a gene. Germline lookup yields CDR1 MGHDK and CDR2 SYGVNS. CDR3 loop: CASSEWTSGRPYEQYF. The CDR3 bases are TGTGCCAGCAGTGAATGGACTAGCGGGAGGCCCTACGAGCAGTACTTC.

DNA for the CDR3: TGTGCCAGCAGCCCAAGAACAGGGGCTCAAGAGACCCAGTACTTC. As protein: CASSPRTGAQETQYF. This rearrangement joins TRBV9 to TRBJ2-5, with 7 nucleotides matching TRBD1. Trimming at V came to 4 bases and at J to 2 bases, leaving 8 bases not matched to a gene. The CDR3 spans 15 residues. CDR1 and CDR2 from the germline V gene are SGDLS and YYNGEE.

The rearrangement links TRBV7-8 to TRBJ2-2, with D unclear. The germline CDR1 and CDR2 sequences are SGHVS and FQNEAQ. The CDR3 is made up of 14 amino acids. Trimming removed 1 base at V and 6 bases at J, with 9 bases between. CDR3 protein: CASSLVGRAGELFF. The CDR3 coding sequence is TGTGCCAGCAGCTTAGTAGGTCGGGCCGGGGAGCTGTTTTTT.

The rearrangement joins TRBV9 to TRBJ2-5, with TRBD1 matching 7 bases. The ends lost 4 bases at V and 3 bases at J; junction bases unmatched: 9. This CDR3 has 15 amino acids. Germline assignment: CDR1 SGDLS and CDR2 YYNGEE. The DNA for the CDR3 is TGTGCCAGCAGCCAAGACCCGACAGGGAAAGAGACCCAGTACTTC. This gives the protein CASSQDPTGKETQYF.

This clone is a singleton in its sample. The chain's CDR3 is CATSRGTGQASPEQYF. The CDR3 DNA follows: TGTGCCACCAGCAGAGGTACGGGACAGGCCTCCCCCGAGCAGTACTTC. The chain uses TRBV15 and TRBJ2-7; 8 positions match TRBD1. Germline V gene lookup returns CDR1 LNHNV and CDR2 YYDKDF (reference sequence). This CDR3 has 16 amino acids. The trim removed 1 base at V and 6 bases at J, leaving 11 bases unmatched.

J is TRBJ2-3 and V is TRBV5-4, with a tentative D call TRBD2 (6 bases). The CDR3 has 15 residues. CDR1 is SGHNT and CDR2 is YYREEE in the germline V gene (reference sequence). V was pared by 3 bases and J by 0 bases, with 11 bases between. DNA of the CDR3: TGTGCCAGCAGCTCCGGCGGGACTAGCACAGATACGCAGTATTTT. It translates to CASSSGGTSTDTQYF.

This clone occurred a few times. This rearrangement joins TRBV23-1 to TRBJ1-1; 7 nucleotides agree with TRBD1. TRBV23-1 qualifies as an ORF whose function is uncertain. J lost 7 bases, V lost 4 bases, and 9 bases had no gene match. This CDR3 comprises 14 residues. In DNA form, the CDR3 reads TGCGCCAGCAGTCGGGACAGCGGAGCCGGTGAAGCTTTCTTT. Amino acids: CASSRDSGAGEAFF.

The chain employs TRBV10-2 and TRBJ2-7; 8 bases align to TRBD2. Germline V CDR1 and CDR2: WSHSY, SAAADI. V was pared by 7 bases and J by 4 bases, with 9 bases of the junction left unmatched. The CDR3 consists of 14 residues. The CDR3 sequence is CASTPRSGSYEQYF. The CDR3 DNA reads as TGCGCCAGCACACCGAGGAGCGGGAGTTACGAGCAGTACTTC.

The chain links TRBV4-1 to TRBJ1-3, with a tentative D call TRBD1 (5 bases). CDR1 is MGHRA and CDR2 is YSYEKL in the germline V gene. The CDR3 runs to 15 residues. V was cut by 4 bases and J by 2 bases, with 12 bases left in between. The CDR3 coding sequence is TGCGCCAGCAGCCCCAGGGTAGGGACTGGAAACACCATATATTTT. Amino acid sequence: CASSPRVGTGNTIYF.

The V call is TRBV6-1, the J call TRBJ1-1, with 7 bases identical to TRBD1. The germline V gene has CDR1 MNHNS and CDR2 SASEGT. This CDR3 comprises 13 residues. J lost 11 bases, V lost 2 bases, and 8 bases had no gene match. The CDR3 spells CASSELTGVHAFF. The CDR3 DNA sequence: TGTGCCAGCAGTGAACTCACAGGGGTACATGCTTTCTTT.

The chain recombines TRBV2 with TRBJ2-7, with D unresolved. Trimming removed 7 bases from V and 0 bases from J, with 7 bases in between. CDR1 is SNHLY, CDR2 FYNNEI, per germline. The CDR3 is 12 residues long. The chain's CDR3 is CASTRGSYEQYF. In DNA, the CDR3 is TGTGCCAGCACGCGCGGCTCCTACGAGCAGTACTTC.

This chain links TRBV21-1 with TRBJ1-1; TRBD1, the table's D call, lacks a check against the DNA. TRBV21-1 constitutes a pseudogene. The CDR3 runs 14 residues. For the CDR3, the DNA is TGTGCCAGCCCCTCTTGGGGGCGGGTCTGGGGGGCTTTCTTT. It specifies CASPSWGRVWGAFF.

The chain links TRBV7-9 to TRBJ2-1, with TRBD2 identical over 9 bases. V lost 0 bases, J lost 0 bases, and 3 bases stayed unmatched. The CDR3 loop spans 17 amino acids. Germline CDR1 SEHNR, CDR2 FQNEAQ (reference sequence). The CDR3 sequence: CASSLASGSPSYNEQFF. CDR3 bases: TGTGCCAGCAGCTTAGCTAGCGGGAGCCCCTCCTACAATGAGCAGTTCTTC.

The rearrangement joins TRBV9 to TRBJ2-1, with 7 bases identical to TRBD2. CDR3 length: 16 residues. The trim removed 0 bases at V and 0 bases at J, leaving 3 bases unmatched. Germline CDR1 SGDLS, CDR2 YYNGEE. The CDR3 here is CASSVGSGDSYNEQFF. CDR3 nucleotide sequence: TGTGCCAGCAGCGTAGGGAGCGGGGACTCCTACAATGAGCAGTTCTTC.

The genes are TRBV14 and TRBJ2-7, with 8 bases aligning to TRBD2. The CDR3 loop spans 15 amino acids. Germline trimming cut 1 base from V and 3 bases from J; bases unmatched to any gene: 5. Per germline, CDR1 SGHDN and CDR2 FVKESK. CDR3 loop: CASSQGSGGVYEQYF. For the CDR3, the DNA is TGTGCCAGCAGCCAAGGGTCCGGGGGGGTCTACGAGCAGTACTTC. Supplemented by reference TRBV14 and TRBJ2-7, the full variable domain reads EAGVTQFPSHSVIEKGQTVTLRCDPISGHDNLYWYRRVMGKEIKFLLHFVKESKQDESGMPNNRFLAERTGGTYSTLKVQPAELEDSGVYFCASSQGSGGVYEQYFGPGTRLTVT.

The chain has TRBV16 and TRBJ2-7; a weak D match, TRBD1 (5 bases). V dropped 3 bases and J dropped 7 bases, with 19 bases sitting between them. The CDR3 has 15 residues. Germline V CDR1 and CDR2: KGHSY, FQNENV. The CDR3 nucleotides are TGTGCCAGCAGCCAGACGTATCGACAGTTTCAAGAGCAGTACTTC. Translated: CASSQTYRQFQEQYF.

The V call is TRBV18, the J call TRBJ2-5, with D maybe TRBD2 (5 bases). The CDR3 is 13 residues long. Germline V CDR1 and CDR2: KGHSH, LQKENI. Trimming removed 0 bases from V and 3 bases from J, with 5 bases in between. CDR3 DNA sequence: TGTGCCAGCTCACCACCGGGAGAAGAGACCCAGTACTTC. The encoded protein is CASSPPGEETQYF. Full variable domain (outside the CDR3, taken from reference TRBV18 and TRBJ2-5): NAGVMQNPRHLVRRRGQEARLRCSPMKGHSHVYWYRQLPEEGLKFMVYLQKENIIDESGMPKERFSAEFPKEGPSILRIQQVVRGDSAAYFCASSPPGEETQYFGPGTRLLVL.

This chain joins TRBV7-2 and TRBJ1-1; weak D call: TRBD1 (6 bases). The germline V and J ends were trimmed by 4 bases and 4 bases, with 19 bases remaining between them. The CDR3 runs to 16 residues. CDR1 is SGHTA and CDR2 is FQGNSA in the germline V gene. This CDR3 is CASSSAPGTRSTEAFF. DNA for the CDR3: TGTGCCAGCAGCTCCGCCCCCGGGACAAGGAGCACTGAAGCTTTCTTT. Filled out from reference TRBV7-2 and TRBJ1-1, the complete variable domain reads GAGVSQSPSNKVTEKGKDVELRCDPISGHTALYWYRQSLGQGLEFLIYFQGNSAPDKSGLPSDRFSAERTGGSVSTLTIQRTQQEDSAVYLCASSSAPGTRSTEAFFGQGTRLTVV.

The chain couples TRBV13 to TRBJ1-2, with D possibly matching TRBD1 (6 bases). CDR3 length: 14 amino acids. Germline V gene lookup returns CDR1 PRHDT and CDR2 FYEKMQ (reference sequence). Trimming cost V 10 bases and J 5 bases, with 20 bases left between them. CDR3 region: CATTATGSRYGYTF. For the CDR3, the DNA is TGTGCCACAACCGCTACAGGGTCGAGGTATGGCTACACCTTC.